Included here is one T cell receptor beta chain sequence, with context. What it binds is not known. Gene names refer to mouse genes. The CDR3 is cut off 1 residue early in the read; its end comes from the germline J gene. These data belong to a study of tissue T cells after allogeneic stem cell transplantation. Sequencing of TCRbeta CDR3 at survey depth gave sequences and template counts. Sequencing used immunoSEQ multiplex PCR; TCRdb keeps in-frame clones, though not all of them. The sample contains approximately 20,000 clones, around 63% of which appear only once. J was trimmed by 3 bases and V by 4 bases; bases with no gene match: 1. The CDR3 is made up of 13 amino acids. Looked up from germline, CDR1 is NSHNY and CDR2 is SYGAGN. Study-level points and caveats: TCR repertoires tracked anatomic similarity, regardless of disease or transplant status. Motif-based clustering found tissue-specific repertoire signatures shared across patients, though few clones were shared. Tissue-detected TCR repertoire was only partly captured by blood and spleen T cells.

Material for sequencing was blood. The chain links TRBV13-1 to TRBJ1-5; TRBD1 aligns across 7 bases. The sequence derives from a female BALB/c mouse in good health. MHC haplotype of the strain: H2-d. The CDR3 here is CASSRDSNQAPLF. CDR3 DNA, as far as it was read: TGTGCCAGCAGTCGGGACAGCAACCAGGCTCCGCTT.